This T cell receptor (beta chain) came from a study of graft-versus-host responses after intestinal transplantation. Whole-study context: Multivisceral, liver-intestinal, or isolated intestinal grafts went to recipients. Each patient got anti-thymocyte globulin induction, then tacrolimus and steroids for around three years. The study, taken as a whole, reports: Graft-donor T cell macrochimerism in patients accompanied high graft-versus-host to host-versus-graft clonal ratios in allografts. GvH clones surfaced in recipient marrow, some emerging earlier in ileum or blood.

The CDR3 is made up of 15 amino acids. V shed 3 bases, J shed 7 bases, and the junction held 3 bases outside the gene matches. Germline CDR1 is MNHEY and CDR2 is SMNVEV (reference sequence). Points on this clone: Its antigen remains unknown.

The repertoire was sequenced with immunoSEQ multiplex PCR; TCRdb's copy has only in-frame clones and lacks some. The data hold 85,000 to 100,000 clones, with around 90% observed a single time. This specimen consisted of unstimulated CD4+ T cells sorted from spleen or lymph node cells, obtained before intestinal transplant. This clonotype originated in a human donor who received an intestinal transplant. V and J are TRBV27 and TRBJ2-2; 12 bases fit TRBD1. CDR3 coding DNA: TGTGCCAGCAGTTTTGGGACAGGGGGCGGCGGGGAGCTGTTTTTT. This encodes CASSFGTGGGGELFF.